One sample yielded the 10 T cell receptor beta chains listed below, sequenced in a study of CD8 T cells in ankylosing spondylitis. TCRdb re-derived calls from the 5' RACE reads in MiXCR, one entry per CDR3 protein. The sample lists about 280,000 distinct CDR3 sequences; around 18% were seen once. The specimen sequenced was blood, either unsorted or a sorted T cell fraction (not recorded which). These receptors were taken from a male donor with ankylosing spondylitis or in good health (not recorded which).

The gene calls are TRBV4-1 and TRBJ1-1, with 7 bases aligning to TRBD1. This CDR3 region has 15 residues. CDR1 MGHRA and CDR2 YSYEKL come from the germline V gene. The junction had 10 bases not matched to a gene; V was cut back by 4 bases and J by 5 bases. CDR3 coding DNA: TGCGCCAGCAGCCGACTCGAACAGGGGAAGACTGAAGCTTTCTTT. Amino acid sequence: CASSRLEQGKTEAFF.

This chain connects TRBV6-1 to TRBJ1-4; 8 positions match TRBD1. CDR1 MNHNS and CDR2 SASEGT come from the germline V gene. The CDR3 loop spans 14 amino acids. V shed 4 bases, J shed 4 bases, and the junction held 2 bases outside the gene matches. CDR3 sequence reads: CASSAGGLNEKLFF. DNA for the CDR3: TGTGCCAGCAGTGCAGGGGGCCTTAATGAAAAACTGTTTTTT.

Here the CDR3 reads CASSEARGTLYNEQFF. CDR3 DNA sequence: TGTGCCAGCAGTGAAGCTAGGGGTACCCTCTACAATGAGCAGTTCTTC. V is TRBV6-1 and J is TRBJ2-1; a weak D match, TRBD1 (5 bases). This CDR3 has 16 residues. V was trimmed by 0 bases and J by 3 bases, leaving 12 bases between them. CDR1 and CDR2 from the germline V gene are MNHNS and SASEGT.

This clonotype was detected many times. The gene calls are TRBV20-1 and TRBJ1-1; D is undetermined. CDR3 length equals 11 residues. Trimming left V 7 bases short and J 1 base short, with 7 bases between. Germline lookup yields CDR1 DFQATT and CDR2 SNEGSKA (reference sequence). Here the CDR3 reads CSVGPNTEAFF. CDR3 bases: TGCAGTGTCGGACCGAACACTGAAGCTTTCTTT.

Only a few counts were recorded for this clonotype. The chain uses TRBV29-1 and TRBJ1-2, with 8 bases aligning to TRBD1. The J segment lost 4 bases and the V segment lost 4 bases, leaving 11 bases of the junction unmatched. Germline CDR1 reads SQVTM; CDR2 reads ANQGSEA. This CDR3 is 15 amino acids long. The CDR3 loop is CSVGPMGQESYGYTF. In DNA, the CDR3 is TGCAGCGTTGGGCCGATGGGACAGGAAAGCTATGGCTACACCTTC.

CDR3 DNA sequence: TGCGCCAGCAGCTTACAGGGCCTAGCGGGTAGCTCCTACAATGAGCAGTTCTTC. It translates to CASSLQGLAGSSYNEQFF. The chain couples TRBV5-1 to TRBJ2-1, with TRBD2 identical over 8 bases. The CDR3 totals 18 residues. The V segment lost 2 bases and the J segment 0 bases; nucleotides outside the gene matches: 10. From germline, CDR1 is SGHRS and CDR2 YFSETQ.

In this sample, this clonotype turned up a few times. The rearrangement joins TRBV4-2 to TRBJ2-4; D is perhaps TRBD1 or TRBD2 (5 bases each). There are 15 residues in the CDR3. V was trimmed by 1 base and J by 5 bases, leaving 12 bases between them. The germline V gene encodes CDR1 LGHNA and CDR2 YNFKEQ. The CDR3 sequence is CASSQGGSRENIQYF. As DNA, the CDR3 is TGTGCCAGCAGCCAAGGGGGGTCAAGGGAAAACATTCAGTACTTC.

This clonotype was counted ten times or more. This chain uses TRBV20-1 with TRBJ2-1; 10 positions match TRBD2. Germline V gives CDR1 DFQATT, CDR2 SNEGSKA (reference sequence). This CDR3 contains 13 residues. V was pared by 4 bases and J by 8 bases, with 5 bases of the junction left unmatched. The chain's CDR3 is CSAKGTSDHEQFF. The CDR3, as DNA: TGCAGTGCTAAAGGGACTAGCGATCATGAGCAGTTCTTC.

This clonotype was seen only a few times. The chain couples TRBV5-1 to TRBJ2-1; TRBD2 matches 11 bases. V trimming: 2 bases; J trimming: 0 bases; junction bases outside the gene matches: 10. Germline V gene sequence: CDR1 SGHRS, CDR2 YFSETQ. The CDR3 contains 19 residues. CDR3 DNA sequence: TGCGCCAGCAGCTTAACAGGCGCTAGCGGGGGGAGCTCCTACAATGAGCAGTTCTTC. It translates to CASSLTGASGGSSYNEQFF.

V usage is TRBV5-6 and J usage is TRBJ2-3; unclear D gene. V lost 4 bases, J lost 0 bases, and 15 bases lay in between. The length of the CDR3 is 16 residues. Germline V CDR1 and CDR2: SGHDT, YYEEEE. The CDR3 sequence is CASSPAANRSTDTQYF. CDR3 coding DNA: TGTGCCAGCAGCCCGGCGGCTAATCGTAGCACAGATACGCAGTATTTT.